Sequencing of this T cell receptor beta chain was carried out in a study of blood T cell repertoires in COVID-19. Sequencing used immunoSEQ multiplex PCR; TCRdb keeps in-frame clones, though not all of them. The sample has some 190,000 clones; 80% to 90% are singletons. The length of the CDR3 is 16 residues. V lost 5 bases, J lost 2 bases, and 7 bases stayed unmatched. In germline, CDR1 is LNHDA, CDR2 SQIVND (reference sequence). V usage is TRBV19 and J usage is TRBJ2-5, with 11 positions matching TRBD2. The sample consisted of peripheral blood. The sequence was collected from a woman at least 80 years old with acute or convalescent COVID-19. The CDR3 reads CASSPEGLAEQETQYF. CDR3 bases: TGTGCCAGTAGTCCCGAGGGACTAGCGGAACAAGAGACCCAGTACTTC.